Listed here are 18 T cell receptor beta chains from one sample, sequenced in a study of T cell changes during pregnancy in multiple sclerosis. Clones were read by immunoSEQ multiplex PCR, and TCRdb kept only the in-frame ones, dropping some. The sample includes 13,000 or so clones, more than 80% of them seen just once. Specimen: peripheral blood, collected in the second trimester of pregnancy. The receptors derive from a female donor in good health, enrolled as a control in a pregnancy study.

This clone turned up a few times. The J gene is TRBJ2-5, the V gene TRBV20-1; D gene uncertain. The V gene lost 7 bases and the J gene lost 5 bases, with 11 bases spanning the gap. Germline-derived CDR1 and CDR2 are DFQATT and SNEGSKA (reference sequence). This CDR3 contains 11 residues. In DNA, the CDR3 is TGCAGTGGAGAGCTCGAGGAGACCCAGTACTTC. Translating gives CSGELEETQYF.

J is TRBJ2-1 and V is TRBV7-3; 8 nucleotides agree with TRBD1. The CDR3 is 15 residues long. V shed 6 bases and J 2 bases; nucleotides not matched to a gene: 6. Germline V gene data show CDR1 as SGHTA and CDR2 as FQGTGA. In DNA form, the CDR3 reads TGTGCCAGCAGTATCGGACAGGGACCCTACAATGAGCAGTTCTTC. Encoded protein: CASSIGQGPYNEQFF.

This clone was seen only a few times. The chain couples TRBV12-5 to TRBJ1-5; possible D gene TRBD1, 5 bases. Trimming removed 7 bases from V and 6 bases from J, with 16 bases in between. The CDR3 has 14 residues. Germline assignment: CDR1 LGHNT and CDR2 FRNRAP. CDR3 sequence (DNA): TGTGCTAGTGCTCTTCCGGGGGTAAGTCAGCCCCAGCATTTT. Translated, it gives CASALPGVSQPQHF.

The V gene is TRBV18, the J gene TRBJ2-3; TRBD2 matches 7 bases. V trimming: 3 bases; J trimming: 0 bases; junction bases outside the gene matches: 3. Germline lookup yields CDR1 KGHSH and CDR2 LQKENI. CDR3 length: 15 amino acids. CDR3 coding DNA: TGTGCCAGCTCACCCCTAGCGGTAAGCACAGATACGCAGTATTTT. This sequence encodes CASSPLAVSTDTQYF.

The chain uses TRBV5-6 and TRBJ2-3, with 7 bases matching TRBD1. CDR3 size: 14 residues. The germline gives CDR1 SGHDT, CDR2 YYEEEE. V shed 5 bases, J shed 3 bases, and the junction held 6 bases outside the gene matches. This chain's CDR3 is CASSKTRGTDTQYF. The CDR3 DNA is TGTGCCAGCAGTAAAACCAGGGGGACAGATACGCAGTATTTT.

This chain connects TRBV7-9 to TRBJ1-1; 7 positions match TRBD1. The trim removed 6 bases at V and 7 bases at J, leaving 11 bases unmatched. This CDR3 has 14 amino acids. The germline gives CDR1 SEHNR, CDR2 FQNEAQ (reference sequence). The DNA for the CDR3 is TGTGCCAGCAGACCCGCGGACAGGCCACTTGAAGCTTTCTTT. This translates into CASRPADRPLEAFF.

This sequence joins TRBV18 and TRBJ2-1, with 7 bases identical to TRBD1. After removal of 4 bases from V and 7 bases from J, the junction contained 7 bases not matched to a gene. The germline V gene has CDR1 KGHSH and CDR2 LQKENI. The CDR3 totals 14 residues. The DNA for the CDR3 is TGTGCCAGCTCACTATCCAGGGGGAAAAATGAGCAGTTCTTC. Its protein product is CASSLSRGKNEQFF.

The chain uses TRBV7-6 and TRBJ1-3, with 7 bases identical to TRBD1. The CDR3 loop spans 17 amino acids. V was clipped by 2 bases and J by 3 bases; unmatched bases: 10. CDR1 and CDR2 from the germline V gene are SGHVS and FNYEAQ. The CDR3 bases are TGTGCCAGCAGCTTAATGAGGACAGGTCTAGATGGAAACACCATATATTTT. This codes for CASSLMRTGLDGNTIYF.

The chain has TRBV2 and TRBJ2-1; TRBD2 is a possible D gene (7 bases). The CDR3 loop spans 15 amino acids. The V and J ends lost 8 bases and 2 bases respectively, with 16 bases between them. Germline assignment: CDR1 SNHLY and CDR2 FYNNEI. The DNA for the CDR3 is TGTGCCAGCGGGCTAAGGGGGGGCCCCTACAATGAGCAGTTCTTC. This encodes CASGLRGGPYNEQFF.

This chain uses TRBV7-3 with TRBJ2-5; 7 bases are a match to TRBD1. The germline V gene has CDR1 SGHTA and CDR2 FQGTGA. The CDR3 loop spans 13 amino acids. V lost 2 bases and J lost 3; bases outside the gene matches: 0. The CDR3 bases are TGTGCCAGCAGCTTAGGACAGGAAGAGACCCAGTACTTC. It is translated as CASSLGQEETQYF.

This clone came up once. This chain links TRBV18 with TRBJ1-2, with 7 nucleotides matching TRBD1. Unmatched junction bases numbered 4, after V lost 5 bases and J lost 4 bases. The CDR3 is made up of 13 amino acids. Germline CDR1 KGHSH, CDR2 LQKENI. The CDR3 DNA reads TGTGCCAGCTCATCGACAGGGACCTATGGCTACACCTTC. Translation gives CASSSTGTYGYTF.

This chain connects TRBV7-2 to TRBJ2-7; the D gene is possibly TRBD1 (5 bases). This CDR3 has 16 residues. Trimming took 4 bases from V and 1 from J, leaving 17 bases between them. Germline V lookup: CDR1 SGHTA, CDR2 FQGNSA. CDR3 residues: CASSSRTEYRSYEQYF. Written as DNA, the CDR3 is TGTGCCAGCAGCTCGCGAACCGAATACAGGTCCTACGAGCAGTACTTC.

This clone was recorded once. The V gene is TRBV7-9, the J gene TRBJ1-2; maybe TRBD1 (6 bases). Trimming cost V 0 bases and J 3 bases, with 11 bases left between them. CDR1 and CDR2 (germline): SEHNR, FQNEAQ (reference sequence). CDR3 length equals 15 residues. The CDR3 reads CASSLATGTYYGYTF. The DNA for the CDR3 is TGTGCCAGCAGCTTAGCTACAGGGACCTACTATGGCTACACCTTC.

The gene calls are TRBV20-1 and TRBJ2-5; a weak D match, TRBD2 (5 bases). This CDR3 spans 11 amino acids. V dropped 6 bases and J dropped 5 bases, with 10 bases sitting between them. Germline values: CDR1 DFQATT, CDR2 SNEGSKA (reference sequence). The CDR3 DNA follows: TGCAGTGCGGAGGACGATGAGACCCAGTACTTC. Translation gives CSAEDDETQYF.

This clone came up once. One end of the junction fails to match germline, which may point to a read error. V is TRBV2 and J is TRBJ2-5, with 11 bases identical to TRBD1. The CDR3 runs 15 residues. CDR1 SNHLY and CDR2 FYNNEI come from the germline V gene. CDR3 in DNA: TGTGCCGGCAGTTGGACAGGGGGCGTCCGGGAGACCCAGTACTTC. This gives the protein CAGSWTGGVRETQYF.

This clone was found once. The chain has TRBV9 and TRBJ2-1; D possibly corresponds to TRBD2 (5 bases). The CDR3 runs to 12 residues. V lost 2 bases and J lost 12, with 12 bases in between. Per germline, CDR1 SGDLS and CDR2 YYNGEE. The CDR3 region has the DNA TGTGCCAGCAGCGTGAGAACCAGCGGGCAGTTCTTC. Translating gives CASSVRTSGQFF.

This chain connects TRBV11-2 to TRBJ2-7; TRBD2 agrees at 7 bases. This CDR3 is built from 15 residues. Unmatched junction bases numbered 5, after V lost 2 bases and J lost 1 base. CDR1 and CDR2 from the germline V gene are SGHAT and FQNNGV. The CDR3 protein is CASSLFSGLSYEQYF. DNA of the CDR3: TGTGCCAGCAGCTTATTTAGCGGGCTTTCCTACGAGCAGTACTTC.

The chain recombines TRBV7-6 with TRBJ2-7; TRBD1 is a possible D gene (6 bases). The V and J ends lost 5 bases and 4 bases respectively, with 12 bases between them. CDR1 and CDR2 from the germline V gene are SGHVS and FNYEAQ. This CDR3 has 13 residues. CDR3 nucleotides: TGTGCCAGCAGCCCCCAGGACAGATACGAGCAGTACTTC. Residues: CASSPQDRYEQYF. The variable domain in full, completed from reference TRBV7-6 and TRBJ2-7, reads GAGVSQSPRYKVTKRGQDVALRCDPISGHVSLYWYRQALGQGPEFLTYFNYEAQQDKSGLPNDRFSAERPEGSISTLTIQRTEQRDSAMYRCASSPQDRYEQYFGPGTRLTVT.